The present TCR beta chain was sequenced within a study of CD8 T cells in ankylosing spondylitis. General study findings and limits: Peripheral blood held disease-linked clones only at relatively low frequency, and these were CD8+.

MiXCR, applied by TCRdb to the 5' RACE reads, yields one record per CDR3 protein. Among around 250,000 distinct CDR3 sequences listed, under 35% were seen once. The CDR3 runs 14 residues. The germline gives CDR1 SQVTM, CDR2 ANQGSEA. Trimming removed 2 bases at V and 3 bases at J, with 13 bases between. This clonotype was observed many times. Its antigen is undetermined. V usage is TRBV29-1 and J usage is TRBJ1-1; TRBD1 might be the D (5 bases). Sequencing was carried out using blood, either unsorted or a sorted T cell fraction (not recorded which). This sequence originates from a male donor with ankylosing spondylitis or in good health (not recorded which). The CDR3 loop is CSVETPFRDTEAFF. The CDR3 nucleotides read TGCAGCGTTGAAACGCCCTTCAGGGACACTGAAGCTTTCTTT.